The 23 T cell receptor beta chains reported below all come from one sample, sequenced in a study of cytotoxic CD8 clonotypes in ibrutinib-treated CLL. Method: immunoSEQ multiplex PCR; TCRdb's copy keeps in-frame clones and lacks some. The data contain about 140,000 clones, 80% to 95% of them singletons. The source material was PBMCs, sampled after 12 months of ibrutinib treatment. The receptors were sampled from a human donor with chronic lymphocytic leukemia.

The chain employs TRBV5-1 and TRBJ1-4, with D hard to call. The CDR3 loop spans 16 amino acids. Germline CDR1 SGHRS, CDR2 YFSETQ. V was trimmed by 4 bases and J by 0 bases, leaving 13 bases between them. The CDR3 coding sequence is TGCGCCAGCAGCCCAGGCGGCAAAGCAACTAATGAAAAACTGTTTTTT. Its translation is CASSPGGKATNEKLFF.

The chain recombines TRBV27 with TRBJ1-1; no clear D gene. This CDR3 spans 14 amino acids. Per the germline V gene, CDR1 is MNHEY and CDR2 is SMNVEV (reference sequence). V was trimmed by 7 bases and J by 5 bases, leaving 17 bases between them. The CDR3 DNA reads as TGTGCCAGCACCCGGCAGGAGGGTATAACTGAAGCTTTCTTT. Amino acid sequence: CASTRQEGITEAFF.

Concerning this clone itself: Relative to the germline gene, one junction end is altered; a read error may explain this. This chain uses TRBV29-1 with TRBJ1-3; D not certain. The germline CDR1 and CDR2 sequences are SQVTM and ANQGSEA. There are 11 residues in the CDR3. The CDR3 region is CSLELGNTIYF. CDR3 nucleotide sequence: TGCAGCCTTGAACTAGGAAACACCATATATTTT.

This clone was found once. The chain uses TRBV10-3 and TRBJ2-7; TRBD1 matches at 8 bases. The CDR3 runs 13 residues. V dropped 10 bases and J dropped 2; count of bases not matched to a gene: 7. Germline V CDR1 and CDR2: ENHRY, SYGVKD. Here the CDR3 reads CASRGPEAYEQYF. The CDR3 DNA reads as TGTGCCAGCAGGGGGCCGGAGGCCTACGAGCAGTACTTC.

J is TRBJ2-7 and V is TRBV19, with D possibly TRBD2 on 5 matching bases. Trimming removed 3 bases from V and 6 bases from J, with 12 bases in between. The germline CDR1 and CDR2 sequences are LNHDA and SQIVND (reference sequence). The length of the CDR3 is 13 residues. The CDR3 protein is CASSILASPEQYF. CDR3 nucleotide sequence: TGTGCCAGTAGTATTTTAGCGAGCCCCGAGCAGTACTTC.

The chain links TRBV28 to TRBJ1-4, with D perhaps matching TRBD1 (5 bases). Between the trimmed V and J ends, which lost 7 bases and 6 bases, there was a span of 12 bases. The CDR3 is made up of 13 amino acids. Germline-derived CDR1 and CDR2 are MDHEN and SYDVKM. CDR3 loop: CASTGGGDEKLFF. In DNA, the CDR3 is TGTGCCAGCACTGGCGGGGGGGATGAAAAACTGTTTTTT.

The count of this clone is one. The chain uses TRBV6-5 and TRBJ1-1; no definite D call. Germline loops: CDR1 MNHEY, CDR2 SVGAGI. CDR3 size: 15 residues. Trimming removed 2 bases at V and 0 bases at J, with 10 bases between. The CDR3 region has the DNA TGTGCCAGCAGTTACAATGGCGGTATGAACACTGAAGCTTTCTTT. This translates into CASSYNGGMNTEAFF.

V usage is TRBV28 and J usage is TRBJ2-3; 12 bases map to TRBD2. There are 17 residues in the CDR3. Germline CDR1 MDHEN, CDR2 SYDVKM. V shed 6 bases and J 2 bases; nucleotides not matched to a gene: 9. The CDR3 loop is CASSLLGLAGFTDTQYF. The CDR3 coding sequence is TGTGCCAGCAGCCTACTTGGACTAGCGGGGTTCACAGATACGCAGTATTTT.

The chain recombines TRBV28 with TRBJ2-7; 7 bases agree with TRBD2. The CDR3 runs 15 residues. Trimming took 5 bases from V and 2 from J; bases not matched to a gene: 9. Germline V gene lookup returns CDR1 MDHEN and CDR2 SYDVKM. CDR3 in DNA: TGTGCCAGCAGTCCCCCGGGGAGGGAGGCCTACGAGCAGTACTTC. This gives the protein CASSPPGREAYEQYF.

The chain has TRBV2 and TRBJ1-2; D gene unclear. This CDR3 is 13 amino acids long. The germline CDR1 and CDR2 sequences are SNHLY and FYNNEI. Trimming took 10 bases from V and 3 from J, leaving 15 bases between them. The CDR3 reads CATKDRRDYGYTF. The CDR3 DNA is TGTGCCACCAAAGACCGAAGGGACTATGGCTACACCTTC.

This chain links TRBV27 with TRBJ2-5; 7 bases are a match to TRBD2. Trimming at V came to 3 bases and at J to 5 bases, leaving 3 bases not matched to a gene. Germline lookup yields CDR1 MNHEY and CDR2 SMNVEV (reference sequence). The CDR3 consists of 13 residues. CDR3 protein: CASSLGGWETQYF. As DNA, the CDR3 is TGTGCCAGCAGTTTGGGGGGGTGGGAGACCCAGTACTTC.

V gene TRBV13 combines with J gene TRBJ1-2, with D perhaps TRBD1 (5 bases). Trimming stripped 1 base from V and 2 bases from J, with 11 bases between. The CDR3 extends over 15 amino acids. Germline CDR1 PRHDT, CDR2 FYEKMQ (reference sequence). The CDR3 sequence is CASSLVEGRNYGYTF. For the CDR3, the DNA is TGTGCCAGCAGCTTAGTGGAGGGGCGCAACTATGGCTACACCTTC. The full variable domain, in which reference TRBV13 and TRBJ1-2 provide the parts outside the CDR3, is AAGVIQSPRHLIKEKRETATLKCYPIPRHDTVYWYQQGPGQDPQFLISFYEKMQSDKGSIPDRFSAQQFSDYHSELNMSSLELGDSALYFCASSLVEGRNYGYTFGSGTRLTVV.

This chain joins TRBV4-1 and TRBJ1-3; D is unresolved. V gave up 0 bases and J gave up 4 bases, with 16 bases separating them. CDR3 length: 17 amino acids. Germline-derived CDR1 and CDR2 are MGHRA and YSYEKL. This chain's CDR3 is CASSQDPAAFTGNTIYF. The DNA of the CDR3 is TGCGCCAGCAGCCAAGACCCAGCGGCATTTACCGGAAACACCATATATTTT.

V and J are TRBV27 and TRBJ2-6, with D unresolved. Trimming shortened V by 5 bases and J by 0 bases, and 8 bases separated the two germline ends. The germline V gene has CDR1 MNHEY and CDR2 SMNVEV (reference sequence). The CDR3 sequence is 15 residues long. The CDR3 sequence is CASSGRSSGANVLTF. The CDR3 DNA reads TGTGCCAGCAGTGGCCGGAGCTCTGGGGCCAACGTCCTGACTTTC.

J is TRBJ1-4 and V is TRBV30, with D uncertain. Germline V gene lookup returns CDR1 GTSNPN and CDR2 SVGIG (reference sequence). With 5 bases removed from V and 7 bases from J, the gap between germline ends came to 14 bases. The CDR3 totals 13 residues. This CDR3 is CAWEPGRGEKLFF. The DNA of the CDR3 is TGTGCCTGGGAGCCGGGTCGGGGTGAAAAACTGTTTTTT.

This rearrangement joins TRBV18 to TRBJ1-5, with D unresolved. The CDR3 loop spans 15 amino acids. Trimming shortened V by 6 bases and J by 2 bases, and 14 bases separated the two germline ends. Germline V lookup: CDR1 KGHSH, CDR2 LQKENI. In nucleotides, the CDR3 is TGTGCCAGCTCCCAAATGGCAACTGGCAATCAGCCCCAGCATTTT. It encodes CASSQMATGNQPQHF.

The sample holds a few counts of this clone. V is TRBV4-2 and J is TRBJ2-3; 9 nucleotides line up with TRBD2. Germline assignment: CDR1 LGHNA and CDR2 YNFKEQ. Trimming at V came to 0 bases and at J to 4 bases, leaving 5 bases not matched to a gene. The CDR3 sequence is 16 residues long. CDR3 protein: CASSQDSGRAADTQYF. In nucleotides, the CDR3 is TGTGCCAGCAGCCAAGATAGCGGGAGAGCCGCAGATACGCAGTATTTT.

The gene calls are TRBV9 and TRBJ2-7; 7 nucleotides agree with TRBD2. The germline V gene has CDR1 SGDLS and CDR2 YYNGEE. V trimming: 3 bases; J trimming: 3 bases; junction bases outside the gene matches: 9. There are 15 residues in the CDR3. Here the CDR3 DNA reads TGTGCCAGCAGCGCGTACCGGGACTACTACTACGAGCAGTACTTC. It is translated as CASSAYRDYYYEQYF.

V and J are TRBV28 and TRBJ1-2, with TRBD1 as a possible D gene (5 bases). The germline V gene encodes CDR1 MDHEN and CDR2 SYDVKM. This CDR3 region has 16 residues. V dropped 3 bases and J dropped 0 bases, with 14 bases sitting between them. The DNA of the CDR3 is TGTGCCAGCAGTTTCATGGGGGGTGGGCCTAACTATGGCTACACCTTC. This encodes CASSFMGGGPNYGYTF.

This clone was detected only once. This chain uses TRBV4-3 with TRBJ2-3; 10 bases are a match to TRBD2. Germline V lookup: CDR1 LGHNA, CDR2 YSLEER. This CDR3 is built from 15 residues. V shed 2 bases and J 2 bases; nucleotides not matched to a gene: 1. The CDR3 coding sequence is TGCGCCAGCAGCCAACTAGCGGGAGACACAGATACGCAGTATTTT. This codes for CASSQLAGDTDTQYF.

The genes are TRBV18 and TRBJ2-3; TRBD2 is a possible D gene (6 bases). The V gene's germline CDR1 is KGHSH and CDR2 LQKENI. V shed 0 bases and J shed 7 bases, with 11 bases lying between them. The CDR3 is made up of 14 amino acids. CDR3 DNA sequence: TGTGCCAGCTCACCACCGGGACTCGAGTATACGCAGTATTTT. Its translation is CASSPPGLEYTQYF.

The genes are TRBV19 and TRBJ1-1, with 7 positions matching TRBD1. V shed 4 bases and J 0 bases; nucleotides not matched to a gene: 14. The CDR3 contains 18 residues. The germline V gene has CDR1 LNHDA and CDR2 SQIVND (reference sequence). CDR3 coding DNA: TGTGCCAGTAGTACGAGGGACAGCCTACTCCACATGAACACTGAAGCTTTCTTT. Its translation is CASSTRDSLLHMNTEAFF. Together with reference TRBV19 and TRBJ1-1, the CDR3 gives the full variable domain: DGGITQSPKYLFRKEGQNVTLSCEQNLNHDAMYWYRQDPGQGLRLIYYSQIVNDFQKGDIAEGYSVSREKKESFPLTVTSAQKNPTAFYLCASSTRDSLLHMNTEAFFGQGTRLTVV.

The gene calls are TRBV11-3 and TRBJ2-5, with 9 bases lining up with TRBD2. The CDR3 has 17 amino acids. Germline-derived CDR1 and CDR2 are SGHNT and YENEEA. After removal of 4 bases from V and 3 bases from J, the junction contained 12 bases not matched to a gene. Here the CDR3 DNA reads TGTGCCAGCAGCTCGGCTAGCGGGACTACGGGGGAAGAGACCCAGTACTTC. It translates to CASSSASGTTGEETQYF.